One sample yielded the 29 T cell receptor beta chains listed below, sequenced in a study of blood T cells in healthy people across ages. It was with a sample-barcoded 5' primer and a J-beta primer mix that a second PCR of roughly 7 to 12 cycles was run. One entry per CDR3 protein, called by TCRdb with MiXCR from the 5' RACE reads. Of some 1.6 million distinct CDR3 sequences listed, 30% to 40% are singletons. Sample: blood. The receptors shown here come from a woman aged 25 to 39 in good health.

The chain carries TRBV12-3 or TRBV12-4 and TRBJ2-7, with a tentative D call TRBD1 (6 bases). This CDR3 contains 14 residues. V lost 7 bases and J 3 bases, leaving 16 bases between the germline ends. This chain's CDR3 is CASTLEGVGYEQYF. The DNA of the CDR3 is TGTGCCAGCACTCTAGAGGGGGTTGGCTACGAGCAGTACTTC.

This chain connects TRBV10-3 to TRBJ2-7, with TRBD2 matching 7 bases. The J segment lost 4 bases and the V segment lost 2 bases, leaving 5 bases of the junction unmatched. The germline gives CDR1 ENHRY, CDR2 SYGVKD. The CDR3 totals 14 residues. The CDR3 region has the DNA TGTGCCATCAGTGAGCCGGGGGGTGGGTACGAGCAGTACTTC. Residues: CAISEPGGGYEQYF.

The gene calls are TRBV6-1 and TRBJ1-2; 9 nucleotides match TRBD1. V gave up 0 bases and J gave up 7 bases; unmatched junction bases: 6. The CDR3 contains 15 residues. Germline V gene sequence: CDR1 MNHNS, CDR2 SASEGT. The CDR3 region is CASSEALQGARGYTF. The CDR3 nucleotides read TGTGCCAGCAGTGAAGCCTTACAGGGGGCTCGTGGCTACACCTTC.

The V call is TRBV12-3 or TRBV12-4, the J call TRBJ2-7; D possibly matches TRBD1 or TRBD2 (5 bases each). CDR3 length: 14 amino acids. Trimming cost V 4 bases and J 1 base, with 11 bases left between them. The CDR3 nucleotides are TGTGCCAGCAGTTATCGGGACGCATCCTACGAGCAGTACTTC. This codes for CASSYRDASYEQYF.

This clonotype was recorded a few times. The chain uses TRBV20-1 and TRBJ1-4, with 7 bases fitting TRBD1. This CDR3 has 15 residues. From germline, CDR1 is DFQATT and CDR2 SNEGSKA (reference sequence). With 3 bases clipped from V and 5 bases from J, the junction kept 9 bases outside the gene matches. The CDR3 DNA sequence: TGCAGTGCTAGTCGCACCGGGACAGACAATGAAAAACTGTTTTTT. Translation: CSASRTGTDNEKLFF.

V and J are TRBV2 and TRBJ2-7; D gene unclear. Germline lookup yields CDR1 SNHLY and CDR2 FYNNEI. The CDR3 length is 11 residues. Deletions cut 8 bases from V and 3 bases from J, with 8 bases between. CDR3 nucleotides: TGTGCCAGCCGAAGTTGCTACGAGCAGTACTTC. It is translated as CASRSCYEQYF.

This clonotype has only a few counts. The chain links TRBV7-3 to TRBJ1-1, with 11 bases lining up with TRBD1. The CDR3 contains 15 residues. The germline CDR1 and CDR2 sequences are SGHTA and FQGTGA. Trimming took 7 bases from V and 5 from J; bases not matched to a gene: 9. CDR3 in amino acids: CASIPPGQGGTEAFF. In nucleotides, the CDR3 is TGTGCCAGCATCCCACCGGGACAGGGGGGGACTGAAGCTTTCTTT. The full variable domain, in which reference TRBV7-3 and TRBJ1-1 provide the parts outside the CDR3, is GAGVSQTPSNKVTEKGKYVELRCDPISGHTALYWYRQSLGQGPEFLIYFQGTGAADDSGLPNDRFFAVRPEGSVSTLKIQRTERGDSAVYLCASIPPGQGGTEAFFGQGTRLTVV.

The chain couples TRBV29-1 to TRBJ2-3, with TRBD2 identical over 15 bases. V dropped 6 bases and J dropped 1; count of bases not matched to a gene: 5. The CDR3 consists of 16 residues. Per germline, CDR1 SQVTM and CDR2 ANQGSEA. As DNA, the CDR3 is TGCAGCGTCGGGACTAGCGGGAGGTATGGCACAGATACGCAGTATTTT. This encodes CSVGTSGRYGTDTQYF.

V and J are TRBV6-6 and TRBJ1-4, with a tentative D call TRBD1 (5 bases). The CDR3 covers 14 residues. V was clipped by 7 bases and J by 5 bases, with 14 bases between them. Germline CDR1 reads MNHNY; CDR2 reads SVGAGI (reference sequence). The CDR3 DNA is TGTGCCAGCAATACGCAGGGACTAAATGAAAAACTGTTTTTT. Protein product: CASNTQGLNEKLFF.

The J gene is TRBJ2-7, the V gene TRBV3-1; 7 bases are a match to TRBD1. V lost 5 bases to trimming and J lost 1 base; unmatched junction nucleotides: 8. Per the germline V gene, CDR1 is LGHDT and CDR2 is YNNKEL (reference sequence). This CDR3 contains 15 residues. In nucleotides, the CDR3 is TGTGCCAGCAGCGTAACGGGACAGAGGTCCTACGAGCAGTACTTC. It encodes CASSVTGQRSYEQYF.

In its sample, this clonotype was seen a few times. This chain uses TRBV20-1 with TRBJ2-3; TRBD1 matches 7 bases. CDR3 length: 15 residues. The V segment lost 4 bases and the J segment 4 bases; nucleotides outside the gene matches: 11. Germline V gives CDR1 DFQATT, CDR2 SNEGSKA (reference sequence). The CDR3 DNA reads as TGCAGTGCTACCCCGACAGGGTCTTCCCCAGATACGCAGTATTTT. Its protein is CSATPTGSSPDTQYF.

This chain joins TRBV12-3 or TRBV12-4 and TRBJ2-7; D gene unclear. Trimming took off 4 bases at V and 2 bases at J, with 9 bases between the two ends. CDR3 length equals 13 residues. CDR3 bases: TGTGCCAGCAGTTGTGCGGAAGCCTACGAGCAGTACTTC. As protein: CASSCAEAYEQYF.

The chain carries TRBV6-6 and TRBJ1-2, with D unclear. V gave up 0 bases and J gave up 1 base, with 9 bases separating them. Per germline, CDR1 MNHNY and CDR2 SVGAGI (reference sequence). The CDR3 contains 15 residues. The CDR3 loop is CASSYSEGLNYGYTF. The DNA of the CDR3 is TGTGCCAGCAGTTACTCGGAGGGTCTTAACTATGGCTACACCTTC.

The V call is TRBV25-1, the J call TRBJ2-5; D is undetermined. The CDR3 contains 15 residues. Germline V gives CDR1 MGHDK, CDR2 SYGVNS. Trimming took off 6 bases at V and 0 bases at J, with 14 bases between the two ends. CDR3 loop: CASRMGGKYQETQYF. The CDR3 coding sequence is TGTGCCAGCAGGATGGGCGGAAAATACCAAGAGACCCAGTACTTC.

This clonotype was seen a handful of times. The chain joins TRBV7-3 to TRBJ2-1; no reliable D call. The CDR3 totals 16 residues. With 5 bases removed from V and 0 bases from J, the gap between germline ends came to 14 bases. Germline V gives CDR1 SGHTA, CDR2 FQGTGA. DNA of the CDR3: TGTGCCAGCAGCCCAACCACACAAAGCTCCTACAATGAGCAGTTCTTC. The encoded protein is CASSPTTQSSYNEQFF.

This clonotype was counted ten times or more. Here the CDR3 reads CASSQDRAPHQPQHF. The CDR3 DNA sequence: TGTGCCAGCAGCCAGGACAGGGCCCCGCATCAGCCCCAGCATTTT. The rearrangement links TRBV4-2 to TRBJ1-5, with 8 bases matching TRBD1. The germline gives CDR1 LGHNA, CDR2 YNFKEQ. This CDR3 has 15 residues. V shed 3 bases, J shed 5 bases, and the junction held 6 bases outside the gene matches.

The V gene is TRBV5-1, the J gene TRBJ2-6; TRBD1 matches 8 bases. The trim removed 1 base at V and 0 bases at J, leaving 6 bases unmatched. CDR1 and CDR2 (germline): SGHRS, YFSETQ. The CDR3 length is 18 residues. The CDR3 DNA follows: TGCGCCAGCAGCTTGAAAGACAGGGGCGTCTCTGGGGCCAACGTCCTGACTTTC. This encodes CASSLKDRGVSGANVLTF.

This clonotype was recorded a few times. The V and J genes are TRBV20-1 and TRBJ1-2; possible D gene TRBD1, 5 bases. The CDR3 spans 13 residues. V was cut by 8 bases and J by 2 bases, with 15 bases left in between. Looked up from germline, CDR1 is DFQATT and CDR2 is SNEGSKA (reference sequence). The CDR3 DNA reads TGCAGTACGGAACCCTGGACAAACTATGGCTACACCTTC. Its protein product is CSTEPWTNYGYTF.

The sample holds a few counts of this clonotype. The genes are TRBV20-1 and TRBJ1-6, with 10 bases that match TRBD1. This CDR3 region has 15 residues. CDR1 is DFQATT and CDR2 is SNEGSKA in the germline V gene (reference sequence). V gave up 3 bases and J gave up 7 bases; unmatched junction bases: 6. CDR3 sequence: CSASVEDRGNSPLHF. DNA for the CDR3: TGCAGTGCTAGTGTCGAGGACAGGGGGAATTCACCCCTCCACTTT.

This clonotype was observed a few times. The chain links TRBV20-1 to TRBJ2-1, with 8 nucleotides matching TRBD2. Germline V gene lookup returns CDR1 DFQATT and CDR2 SNEGSKA (reference sequence). Trimming cost V 0 bases and J 7 bases; bases outside gene matches: 14. The CDR3 sequence is 17 residues long. This CDR3 reads CSARDLGGAMAKNEQFF. The CDR3 DNA follows: TGCAGTGCTAGAGATCTCGGGGGGGCGATGGCCAAAAATGAGCAGTTCTTC.

As regards this clonotype: A junction boundary mismatches the germline segment, possibly from a read error. The V gene is TRBV5-1, the J gene TRBJ2-1, with 9 bases matching TRBD1. The CDR3 contains 17 residues. CDR1 and CDR2 from the germline V gene are SGHRS and YFSETQ. CDR3 sequence (DNA): TGCGTCAGCAGCTTGGCCTTTACGACAGGGGGGACGGGGGAGCAGTTCTTC. Amino acids: CVSSLAFTTGGTGEQFF. Using reference TRBV5-1 and TRBJ2-1 for the parts outside the CDR3, the full variable domain is KAGVTQTPRYLIKTRGQQVTLSCSPISGHRSVSWYQQTPGQGLQFLFEYFSETQRNKGNFPGRFSGRQFSNSRSEMNVSTLELGDSALYLCVSSLAFTTGGTGEQFFGPGTRLTVL.

This clonotype has just a few counts. The chain is built from TRBV5-1 and TRBJ2-1; D perhaps matches TRBD1 (5 bases). The ends were cut back, 2 bases at V and 3 bases at J, with 12 bases in the middle. Germline V lookup: CDR1 SGHRS, CDR2 YFSETQ. This CDR3 spans 15 amino acids. The CDR3 sequence: CASSFLTALYNEQFF. For the CDR3, the DNA is TGCGCCAGCAGCTTCCTGACAGCTCTCTACAATGAGCAGTTCTTC.

This clonotype appeared many times. A much larger clone sits a single nucleotide away, making a read error possible. V and J are TRBV6-2 or TRBV6-3 and TRBJ2-6, with 9 bases aligning to TRBD1. Germline CDR1 and CDR2: MNHEY and SVGEGT. CDR3 length: 19 amino acids. The chain's CDR3 is CASSRFTGTGRSGANVRTF. CDR3 DNA: TGTGCCAGCAGCCGATTTACCGGGACAGGGCGCTCTGGGGCCAACGTCCGGACTTTC.

The table lists this clonotype with a few counts. The V gene is TRBV7-3, the J gene TRBJ2-3; D uncertain. V lost 4 bases, J lost 0 bases, and 11 bases lay in between. The CDR3 runs to 15 residues. Germline lookup yields CDR1 SGHTA and CDR2 FQGTGA. The DNA for the CDR3 is TGTGCCAGCAGCTCTTATAGAACTAGCACAGATACGCAGTATTTT. Protein: CASSSYRTSTDTQYF.

The chain has TRBV4-1 and TRBJ2-2; possibly TRBD1 for D (5 bases). Germline V gene data show CDR1 as MGHRA and CDR2 as YSYEKL. Trimming left V 1 base short and J 4 bases short, with 7 bases between. The CDR3 contains 14 residues. The CDR3 here is CASSQAGFTGELFF. The CDR3 coding sequence is TGCGCCAGCAGCCAAGCAGGGTTCACCGGGGAGCTGTTTTTT.

V usage is TRBV2 and J usage is TRBJ2-3, with no clear D. Germline CDR1 SNHLY, CDR2 FYNNEI. The V gene lost 2 bases and the J gene lost 4 bases, with 10 bases spanning the gap. CDR3 length: 14 amino acids. The CDR3 nucleotides are TGTGCCAGCAGTGAATATGAGTTTTCAGATACGCAGTATTTT. This sequence encodes CASSEYEFSDTQYF.

This chain joins TRBV15 and TRBJ1-2; D unclear. Germline CDR1 is LNHNV and CDR2 is YYDKDF (reference sequence). V was cut by 5 bases and J by 3 bases, with 7 bases left in between. The CDR3 consists of 12 residues. CDR3 residues: CATSGSYYGYTF. In DNA form, the CDR3 reads TGTGCCACCAGCGGAAGTTACTATGGCTACACCTTC.

Concerning this clonotype itself: This may be a read error, as it is one base from a much larger clone. The chain links TRBV7-9 to TRBJ1-2; D possibly corresponds to TRBD1 (5 bases). This CDR3 is built from 15 residues. Between the trimmed V and J ends, which lost 5 bases and 4 bases, there was a span of 17 bases. Germline V CDR1 and CDR2: SEHNR, FQNEAQ (reference sequence). The CDR3 protein is CASSPPGAGLYGYTF. CDR3 coding DNA: TGTGCCAGCAGCCCACCCGGGGCAGGCCTCTATGGCTACACCTTC.

This chain joins TRBV7-3 and TRBJ2-1; TRBD2 matches 11 bases. The germline V gene encodes CDR1 SGHTA and CDR2 FQGTGA. CDR3 size: 15 residues. Trimming cost V 5 bases and J 6 bases; bases outside gene matches: 6. This CDR3 is CASSLSGGACNEQFF. The CDR3 coding sequence is TGTGCCAGCAGCCTTAGCGGGGGGGCTTGCAATGAGCAGTTCTTC.